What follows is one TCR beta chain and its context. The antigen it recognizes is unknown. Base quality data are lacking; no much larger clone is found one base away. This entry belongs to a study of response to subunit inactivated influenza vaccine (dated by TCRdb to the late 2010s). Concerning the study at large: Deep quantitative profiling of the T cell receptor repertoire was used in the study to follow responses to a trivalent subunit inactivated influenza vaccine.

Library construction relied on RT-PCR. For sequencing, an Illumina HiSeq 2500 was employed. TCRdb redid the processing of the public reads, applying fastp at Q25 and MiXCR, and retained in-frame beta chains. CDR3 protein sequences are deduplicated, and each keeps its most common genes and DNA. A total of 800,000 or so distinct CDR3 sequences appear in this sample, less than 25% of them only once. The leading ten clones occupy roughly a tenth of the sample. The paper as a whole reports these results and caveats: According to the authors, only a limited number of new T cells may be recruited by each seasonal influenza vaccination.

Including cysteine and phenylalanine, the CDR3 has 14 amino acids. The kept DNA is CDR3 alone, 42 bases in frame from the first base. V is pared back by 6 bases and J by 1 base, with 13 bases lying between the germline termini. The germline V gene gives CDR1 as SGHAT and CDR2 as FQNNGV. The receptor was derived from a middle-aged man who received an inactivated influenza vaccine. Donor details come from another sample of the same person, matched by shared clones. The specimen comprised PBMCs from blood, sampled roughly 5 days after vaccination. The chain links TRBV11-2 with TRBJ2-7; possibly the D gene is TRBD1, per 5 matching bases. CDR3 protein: CASRGSGLSYEQYF. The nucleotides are TGTGCCAGCAGGGGATCAGGGTTATCCTACGAGCAGTACTTC. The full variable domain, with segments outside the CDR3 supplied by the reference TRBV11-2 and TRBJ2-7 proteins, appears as EAGVAQSPRYKIIEKRQSVAFWCNPISGHATLYWYQQILGQGPKLLIQFQNNGVVDDSQLPKDRFSAERLKGVDSTLKIQPAKLEDSAVYLCASRGSGLSYEQYFGPGTRLTVT.